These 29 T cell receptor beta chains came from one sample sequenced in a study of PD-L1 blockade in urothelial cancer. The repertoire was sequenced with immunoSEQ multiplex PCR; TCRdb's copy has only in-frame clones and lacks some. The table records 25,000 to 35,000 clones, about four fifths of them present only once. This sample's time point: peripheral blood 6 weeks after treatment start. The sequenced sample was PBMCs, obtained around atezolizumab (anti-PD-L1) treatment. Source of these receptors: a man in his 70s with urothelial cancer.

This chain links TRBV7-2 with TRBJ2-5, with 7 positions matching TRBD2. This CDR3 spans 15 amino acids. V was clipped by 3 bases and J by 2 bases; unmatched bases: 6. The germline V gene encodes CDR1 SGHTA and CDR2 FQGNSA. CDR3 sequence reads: CASSLGGSGQETQYF. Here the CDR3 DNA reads TGTGCCAGCAGCTTGGGGGGTAGCGGGCAAGAGACCCAGTACTTC.

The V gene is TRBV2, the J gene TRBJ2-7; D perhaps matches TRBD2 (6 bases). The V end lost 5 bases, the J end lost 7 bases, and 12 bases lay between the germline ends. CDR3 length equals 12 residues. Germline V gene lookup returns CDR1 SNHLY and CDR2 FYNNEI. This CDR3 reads CASSYSGREQYF. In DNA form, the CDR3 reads TGTGCCAGCAGTTACTCAGGGAGGGAGCAGTACTTC.

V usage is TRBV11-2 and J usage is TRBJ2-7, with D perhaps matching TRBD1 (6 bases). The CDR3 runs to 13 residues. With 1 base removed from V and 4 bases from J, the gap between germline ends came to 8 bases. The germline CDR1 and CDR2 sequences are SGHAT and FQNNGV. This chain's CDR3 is CASSLGDIYEQYF. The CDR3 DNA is TGTGCCAGCAGCTTAGGGGACATTTACGAGCAGTACTTC.

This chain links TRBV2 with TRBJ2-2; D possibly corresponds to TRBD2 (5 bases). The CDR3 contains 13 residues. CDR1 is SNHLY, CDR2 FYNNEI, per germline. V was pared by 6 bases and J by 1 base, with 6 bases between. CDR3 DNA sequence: TGTGCCAGCAGGAGGGAGAACACCGGGGAGCTGTTTTTT. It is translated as CASRRENTGELFF.

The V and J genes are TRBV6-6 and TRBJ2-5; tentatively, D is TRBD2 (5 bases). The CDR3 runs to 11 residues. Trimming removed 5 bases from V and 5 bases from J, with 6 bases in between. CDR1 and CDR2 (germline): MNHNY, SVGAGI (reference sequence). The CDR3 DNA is TGTGCCAGCAGTCCGGGGGAGACCCAGTACTTC. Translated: CASSPGETQYF.

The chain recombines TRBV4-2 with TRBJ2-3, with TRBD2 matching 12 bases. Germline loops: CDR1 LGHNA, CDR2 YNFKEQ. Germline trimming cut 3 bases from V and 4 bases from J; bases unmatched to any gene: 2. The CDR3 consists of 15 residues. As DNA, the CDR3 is TGTGCCAGCAGCCAGACTAGCGGGGGAGCAGATACGCAGTATTTT. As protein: CASSQTSGGADTQYF.

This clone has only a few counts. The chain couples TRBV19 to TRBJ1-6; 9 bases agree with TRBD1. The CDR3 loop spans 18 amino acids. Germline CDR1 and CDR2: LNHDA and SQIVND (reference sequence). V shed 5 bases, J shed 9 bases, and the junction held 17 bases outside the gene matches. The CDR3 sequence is CASSPGQGKGRFGSPLHF. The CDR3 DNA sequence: TGTGCCAGTAGTCCCGGACAGGGGAAAGGGCGTTTTGGTTCACCCCTCCACTTT.

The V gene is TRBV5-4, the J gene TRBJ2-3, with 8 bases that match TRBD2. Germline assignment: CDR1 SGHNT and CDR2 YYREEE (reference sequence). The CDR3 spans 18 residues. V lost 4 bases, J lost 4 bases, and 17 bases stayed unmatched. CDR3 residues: CASSPPFGRGATPDTQYF. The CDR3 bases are TGTGCCAGCAGCCCCCCTTTTGGGCGGGGGGCCACACCAGATACGCAGTATTTT.

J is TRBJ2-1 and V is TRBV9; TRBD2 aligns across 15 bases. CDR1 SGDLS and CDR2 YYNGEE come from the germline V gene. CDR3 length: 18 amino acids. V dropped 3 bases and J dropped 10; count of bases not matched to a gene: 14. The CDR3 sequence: CASSGWNPGLAGGREQFF. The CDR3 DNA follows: TGTGCCAGCAGCGGATGGAATCCGGGACTAGCGGGAGGACGGGAGCAGTTCTTC.

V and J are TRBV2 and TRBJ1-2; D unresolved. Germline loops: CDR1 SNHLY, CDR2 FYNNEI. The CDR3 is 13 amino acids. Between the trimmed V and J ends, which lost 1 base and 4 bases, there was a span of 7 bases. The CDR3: CASSEGGLYGYTF. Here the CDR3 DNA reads TGTGCCAGCAGTGAAGGCGGGCTCTATGGCTACACCTTC.

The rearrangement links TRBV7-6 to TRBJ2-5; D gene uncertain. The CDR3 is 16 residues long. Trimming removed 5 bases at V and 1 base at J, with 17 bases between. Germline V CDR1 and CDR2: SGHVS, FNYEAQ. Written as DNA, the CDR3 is TGTGCCAGCAGCCGAATCCCTGCAGCGACCCAAGAGACCCAGTACTTC. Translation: CASSRIPAATQETQYF. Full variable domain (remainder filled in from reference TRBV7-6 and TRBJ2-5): GAGVSQSPRYKVTKRGQDVALRCDPISGHVSLYWYRQALGQGPEFLTYFNYEAQQDKSGLPNDRFSAERPEGSISTLTIQRTEQRDSAMYRCASSRIPAATQETQYFGPGTRLLVL.

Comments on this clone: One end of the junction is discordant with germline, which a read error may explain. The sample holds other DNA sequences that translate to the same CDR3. The CDR3 DNA reads TGTGCCAGCAGAGAGACCAGGGGACCGAACACTGAAGCTTTTTTT. Amino acids: CASRETRGPNTEAFF. The V and J genes are TRBV2 and TRBJ1-1; TRBD1 is a possible D gene (6 bases). This CDR3 region has 15 residues. Per germline, CDR1 SNHLY and CDR2 FYNNEI.

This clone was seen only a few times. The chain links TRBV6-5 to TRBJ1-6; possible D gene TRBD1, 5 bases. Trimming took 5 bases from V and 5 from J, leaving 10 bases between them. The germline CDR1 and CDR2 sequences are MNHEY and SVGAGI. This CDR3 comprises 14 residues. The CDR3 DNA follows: TGTGCCAGCAGTACCGGACACCATAATTCACCCCTCCACTTT. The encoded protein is CASSTGHHNSPLHF.

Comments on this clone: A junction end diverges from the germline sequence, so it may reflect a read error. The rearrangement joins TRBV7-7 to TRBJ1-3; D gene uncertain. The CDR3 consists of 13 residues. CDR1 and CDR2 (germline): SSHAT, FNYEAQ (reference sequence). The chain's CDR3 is CASNPPRGNTIYF. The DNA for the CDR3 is TGTGCTAGCAACCCCCCCAGGGGAAACACCATATATTTT.

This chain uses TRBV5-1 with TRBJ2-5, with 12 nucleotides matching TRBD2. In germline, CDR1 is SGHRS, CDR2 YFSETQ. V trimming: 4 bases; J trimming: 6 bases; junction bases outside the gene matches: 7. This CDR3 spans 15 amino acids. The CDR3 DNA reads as TGCGCCAGCAGCCCTAGCGGGGGGGCCATGAAGACCCAGTACTTC. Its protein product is CASSPSGGAMKTQYF. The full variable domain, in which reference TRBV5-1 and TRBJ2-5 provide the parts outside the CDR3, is KAGVTQTPRYLIKTRGQQVTLSCSPISGHRSVSWYQQTPGQGLQFLFEYFSETQRNKGNFPGRFSGRQFSNSRSEMNVSTLELGDSALYLCASSPSGGAMKTQYFGPGTRLLVL.

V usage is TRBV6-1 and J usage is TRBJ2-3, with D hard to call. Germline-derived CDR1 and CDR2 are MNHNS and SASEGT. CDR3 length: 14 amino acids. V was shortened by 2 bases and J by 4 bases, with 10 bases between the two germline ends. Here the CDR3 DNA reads TGTGCCAGCAGTGAATCGAATAGCCCAGATACGCAGTATTTT. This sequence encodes CASSESNSPDTQYF.

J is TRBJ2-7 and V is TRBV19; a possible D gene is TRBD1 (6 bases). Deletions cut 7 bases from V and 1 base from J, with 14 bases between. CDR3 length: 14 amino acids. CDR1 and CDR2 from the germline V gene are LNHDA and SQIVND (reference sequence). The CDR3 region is CASKETGPSYEQYF. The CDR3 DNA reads TGTGCCAGTAAAGAGACAGGTCCATCCTACGAGCAGTACTTC.

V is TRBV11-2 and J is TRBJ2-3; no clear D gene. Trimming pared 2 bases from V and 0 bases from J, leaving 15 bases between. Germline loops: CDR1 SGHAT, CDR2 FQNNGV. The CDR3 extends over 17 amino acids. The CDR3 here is CASSLRVWQVSTDTQYF. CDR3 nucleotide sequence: TGTGCCAGCAGCTTACGTGTGTGGCAGGTAAGCACAGATACGCAGTATTTT.

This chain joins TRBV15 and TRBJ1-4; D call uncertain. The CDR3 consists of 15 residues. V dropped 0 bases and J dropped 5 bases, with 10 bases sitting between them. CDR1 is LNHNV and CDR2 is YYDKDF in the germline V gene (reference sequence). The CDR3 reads CATSRDGQKNEKLFF. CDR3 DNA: TGTGCCACCAGCAGAGATGGGCAGAAAAATGAAAAACTGTTTTTT. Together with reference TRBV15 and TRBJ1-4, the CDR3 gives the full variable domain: DAMVIQNPRYQVTQFGKPVTLSCSQTLNHNVMYWYQQKSSQAPKLLFHYYDKDFNNEADTPDNFQSRRPNTSFCFLDIRSPGLGDTAMYLCATSRDGQKNEKLFFGSGTQLSVL.

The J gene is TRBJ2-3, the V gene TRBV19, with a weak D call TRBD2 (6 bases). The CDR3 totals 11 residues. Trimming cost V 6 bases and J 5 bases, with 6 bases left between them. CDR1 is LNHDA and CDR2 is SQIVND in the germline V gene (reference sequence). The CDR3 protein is CASRREDTQYF. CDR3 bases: TGTGCCAGTAGGCGGGAAGATACGCAGTATTTT.

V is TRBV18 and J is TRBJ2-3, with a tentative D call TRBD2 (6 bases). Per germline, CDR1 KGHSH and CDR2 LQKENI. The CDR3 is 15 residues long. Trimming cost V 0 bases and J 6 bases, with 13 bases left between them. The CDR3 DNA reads TGTGCCAGCTCACCACCCTCACGGGACTCTGATACGCAGTATTTT. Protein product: CASSPPSRDSDTQYF.

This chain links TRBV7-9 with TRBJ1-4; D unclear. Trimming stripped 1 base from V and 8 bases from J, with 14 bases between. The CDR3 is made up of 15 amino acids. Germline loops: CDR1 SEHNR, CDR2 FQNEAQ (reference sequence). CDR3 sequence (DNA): TGTGCCAGCAGCTTAGGAAGGAGCACTACCGAAAAACTGTTTTTT. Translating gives CASSLGRSTTEKLFF. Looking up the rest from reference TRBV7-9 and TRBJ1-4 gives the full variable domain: DTGVSQNPRHKITKRGQNVTFRCDPISEHNRLYWYRQTLGQGPEFLTYFQNEAQLEKSRLLSDRFSAERPKGSFSTLEIQRTEQGDSAMYLCASSLGRSTTEKLFFGSGTQLSVL.

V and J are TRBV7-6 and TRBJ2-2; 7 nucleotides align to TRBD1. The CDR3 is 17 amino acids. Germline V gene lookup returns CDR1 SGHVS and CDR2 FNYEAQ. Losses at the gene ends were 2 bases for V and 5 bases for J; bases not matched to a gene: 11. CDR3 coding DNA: TGTGCCAGCAGCTTACGGACAGGCGGCGAAGGGACCGGGGAGCTGTTTTTT. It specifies CASSLRTGGEGTGELFF.

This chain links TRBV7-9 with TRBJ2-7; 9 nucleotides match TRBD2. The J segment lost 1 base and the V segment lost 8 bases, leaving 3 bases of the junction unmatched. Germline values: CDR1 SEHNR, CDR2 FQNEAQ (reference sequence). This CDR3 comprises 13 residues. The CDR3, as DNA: TGTGCCAGCGGACTAGCGTCTTCCTACGAGCAGTACTTC. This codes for CASGLASSYEQYF.

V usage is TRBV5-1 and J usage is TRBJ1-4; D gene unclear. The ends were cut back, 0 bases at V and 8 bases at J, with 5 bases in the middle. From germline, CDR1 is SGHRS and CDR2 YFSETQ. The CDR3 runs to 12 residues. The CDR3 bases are TGCGCCAGCAGCTTGGCGGGGGAAAAACTGTTTTTT. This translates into CASSLAGEKLFF.

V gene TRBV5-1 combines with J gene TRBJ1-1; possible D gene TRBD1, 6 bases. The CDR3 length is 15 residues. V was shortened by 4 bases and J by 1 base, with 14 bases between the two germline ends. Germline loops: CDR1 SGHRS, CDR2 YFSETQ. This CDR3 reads CASSPRGGANTEAFF. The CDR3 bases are TGCGCCAGCAGCCCGAGGGGGGGTGCGAACACTGAAGCTTTCTTT.

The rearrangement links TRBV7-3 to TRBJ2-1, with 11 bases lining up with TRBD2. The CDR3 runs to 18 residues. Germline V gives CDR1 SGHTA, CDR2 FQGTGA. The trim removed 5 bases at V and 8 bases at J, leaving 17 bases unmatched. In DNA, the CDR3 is TGTGCCAGCAGCCCACATGAATTACTAGCGGGAGCACTTCATGAGCAGTTCTTC. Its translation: CASSPHELLAGALHEQFF.

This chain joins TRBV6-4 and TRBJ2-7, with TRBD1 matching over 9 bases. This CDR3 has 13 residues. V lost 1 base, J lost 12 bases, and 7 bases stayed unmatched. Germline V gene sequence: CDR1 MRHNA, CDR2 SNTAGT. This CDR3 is CASSDCPGQGPYF. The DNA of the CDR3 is TGTGCCAGCAGTGACTGCCCAGGACAGGGGCCGTACTTC.

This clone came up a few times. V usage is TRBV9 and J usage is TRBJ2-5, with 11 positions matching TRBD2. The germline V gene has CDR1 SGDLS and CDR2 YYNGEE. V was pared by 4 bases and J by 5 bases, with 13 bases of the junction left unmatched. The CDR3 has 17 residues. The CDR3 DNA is TGTGCCAGCAGCCGTAGAGGAATAGCGGGAGGGCGGGAGACCCAGTACTTC. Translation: CASSRRGIAGGRETQYF. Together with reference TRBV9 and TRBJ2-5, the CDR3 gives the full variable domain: DSGVTQTPKHLITATGQRVTLRCSPRSGDLSVYWYQQSLDQGLQFLIQYYNGEERAKGNILERFSAQQFPDLHSELNLSSLELGDSALYFCASSRRGIAGGRETQYFGPGTRLLVL.